This T cell receptor (beta chain) stems from a study of metastatic and nonmetastatic thyroid tumors. Study details: For malignant and benign thyroid patients, tumor or nodule tissue and blood were the sources whose repertoires were compared.

Points from the study as a whole: When malignant thyroid tumors were compared with benign nodules, TCR beta diversity was reportedly significantly higher in the malignant tumors. This held in both blood and tumor samples.

Trimming took off 1 base at V and 2 bases at J, with 13 bases between the two ends. CDR1 SGHRS and CDR2 YFSETQ come from the germline V gene. This CDR3 has 16 residues. As concerns this clone: Its antigen is currently unknown.

All patients were untreated before thyroid surgery. TCRdb re-analyzed the PCR reads using MiXCR. The sample yields approximately 17,000 clones, roughly 25% seen once. The chain uses TRBV5-1 and TRBJ1-3; possibly TRBD1 for D (5 bases). This clonotype originated in a female donor with papillary thyroid cancer or a benign thyroid nodule (not recorded which). Some clones in this sample may be carry-over from other donors' samples. Sequencing was done on a sample of adjacent normal tissue. The CDR3 protein is CASSLYRGATGNTIYF. CDR3 DNA: TGCGCCAGCAGCTTGTATCGGGGCGCCACTGGAAACACCATATATTTT.